This TCR beta chain emerged from a study of post-analysis software for immune sequencing data (dated by TCRdb to about 2015). Some background on the complete study: Recorded disease courses included relapsing-remitting, secondary progressive and progressive-relapsing multiple sclerosis, with some patients lacking subtype annotation. Patient repertoires were compared against 11 previously published healthy control repertoires from donors aged about 6 to 27 years. A subset of samples was prepared in parallel using single-end sample barcoding, then pooled and co-amplified after Illumina adapter ligation. Findings and caveats that apply to the study as a whole: Multiple sclerosis patients had significantly lower normalized Chao1 diversity than controls, a result that suggests substantial peripheral T-cell clonal expansion. When samples were clustered directly using the F measure, samples prepared in the same batch co-clustered strongly, which prompted a batch-effect correction. Roughly 5 TRBV segments, including TRBV5-6, TRBV5-1 and TRBV20-1, were significantly more frequent in patients than controls. The control group was slightly older than the multiple sclerosis patient group.

A remark on this clonotype: What this receptor recognizes is not known. Qualities for individual bases were not recorded, and no much larger clone is one base off.

Including the terminal cysteine and phenylalanine, the CDR3 comprises 13 residues. Only CDR3 DNA is held: 39 bases, read in frame from base 1. CDR1 and CDR2, looked up from the germline V gene, are SNHLY and FYNNEI. To demonstrate the VDJtools post-analysis software, TCR beta repertoires were profiled from the peripheral blood of roughly 14 young patients with multiple sclerosis. The patients with multiple sclerosis were children and adolescents between roughly 6 and 16 years of age. Libraries came from PCR. The listed sequencing device is Illumina HiSeq 2500. Unique molecular identifiers were incorporated into TCR beta cDNA libraries to reduce PCR and sequencing biases. Every 1 to 10 million input T cells yielded approximately 500,000 cDNA molecules, meaning each molecule approximated one T cell. Patient libraries were prepared and sequenced with the same protocol used for the earlier healthy control dataset. Within a given batch, samples were prepared together, multiplexed and sequenced on the same HiSeq lane. As for the original processing: Raw barcoded reads were processed with MIGEC, discarding single-read molecular identifier groups before consensus assembly and CDR3 extraction. Clonotype tables were post-analysed with VDJtools, and diversity was normalized by down-sampling all datasets to the smallest sample size. Repertoire overlap clustering matched CDR3 amino acid but not nucleotide sequences to correct batch-related cross-sample contamination. TCRdb redid the processing of the public reads, applying fastp at Q25 and MiXCR, and retained in-frame beta chains. Rows matching on CDR3 protein sequence are summarized as one entry with the most common DNA and genes. The V and J calls here are based on TCRdb, not the publication. The sample table holds roughly 570,000 distinct CDR3 sequences, of which 30% to 40% were seen once. The top ten clones comprise 4.5% to 7.5% of the sample.

This TCR was sampled from a girl younger than 18 with multiple sclerosis. The chain uses TRBV2 and TRBJ2-5; the D gene assignment is ambiguous. The J call may be wrong; the DNA end is better matched by TRBJ2-7. The source material was blood. This receptor carries the CDR3 CASSGIPGGEQYF. The nucleotide sequence reads TGTGCCAGCAGTGGTATTCCGGGCGGCGAGCAGTACTTC.